Shown below are 32 T cell receptor beta chains from a single sample sequenced in a study of shared clonotypes between healthy human individuals. CD45RO-negative, CCR7-positively selected cells formed the naive CD8 fraction, excluding terminally differentiated effector memory CD45RA+ cells. Sequencing used immunoSEQ multiplex PCR; TCRdb keeps in-frame clones, though not all of them. This table holds roughly 590,000 clones, over 95% found once. Sequencing was carried out using naive CD8+ T cells sorted from blood. These receptor sequences come from a young woman in good health.

The chain links TRBV11-2 to TRBJ2-1; D unresolved. V gave up 1 base and J gave up 5 bases, with 6 bases separating them. This CDR3 has 13 residues. The germline V gene has CDR1 SGHAT and CDR2 FQNNGV. The CDR3 coding sequence is TGTGCCAGCAGCTTAGGGACCGACAATGAGCAGTTCTTC. This codes for CASSLGTDNEQFF.

The V and J genes are TRBV15 and TRBJ1-1; D gene unclear. Germline lookup yields CDR1 LNHNV and CDR2 YYDKDF (reference sequence). V dropped 3 bases and J dropped 0 bases, with 5 bases sitting between them. The CDR3 is 13 residues long. The CDR3: CATSSGVNTEAFF. The CDR3 DNA reads TGTGCCACCAGCAGTGGGGTGAACACTGAAGCTTTCTTT.

This rearrangement joins TRBV29-1 to TRBJ2-7; D is unresolved. This CDR3 spans 14 amino acids. V lost 0 bases, J lost 4 bases, and 13 bases lay in between. Germline-derived CDR1 and CDR2 are SQVTM and ANQGSEA. The CDR3 spells CSVEDPKHVYEQYF. The CDR3 bases are TGCAGCGTTGAAGACCCCAAACACGTTTACGAGCAGTACTTC.

The V and J genes are TRBV30 and TRBJ1-1, with 9 bases that match TRBD1. Trimming removed 2 bases from V and 5 bases from J; junction bases left unmatched: 15. Germline V gene lookup returns CDR1 GTSNPN and CDR2 SVGIG (reference sequence). The CDR3 has 17 amino acids. The CDR3 DNA reads TGTGCCTGGAGTCCACCGGAACCACAGGGGGCCTGGACTGAAGCTTTCTTT. This sequence encodes CAWSPPEPQGAWTEAFF.

The chain recombines TRBV5-8 with TRBJ1-2, with TRBD1 matching 8 bases. Trimming cost V 2 bases and J 8 bases; bases outside gene matches: 20. Germline V gives CDR1 SGHTS, CDR2 YDEGEE. The CDR3 has 18 residues. In DNA form, the CDR3 reads TGTGCCAGCAGCTTTACCGAGATCAGGACAAACAGGGGGGACGGCTACACCTTC. Its translation is CASSFTEIRTNRGDGYTF.

J is TRBJ2-7 and V is TRBV5-4; D tentatively reads TRBD1 or TRBD2 (5 bases each). Trimming cost V 3 bases and J 2 bases, with 15 bases left between them. Looked up from germline, CDR1 is SGHNT and CDR2 is YYREEE (reference sequence). This CDR3 region has 15 residues. CDR3 sequence: CASSWDQTNPYEQYF. In DNA, the CDR3 is TGTGCCAGCAGCTGGGACCAGACGAACCCCTACGAGCAGTACTTC.

The CDR3: CASSAGLAGSYEQYF. The CDR3 DNA reads TGTGCCAGCAGCGCCGGACTAGCGGGTTCCTACGAGCAGTACTTC. This chain uses TRBV9 with TRBJ2-7; 11 bases agree with TRBD2. The germline CDR1 and CDR2 sequences are SGDLS and YYNGEE. The CDR3 covers 15 residues. V shed 3 bases, J shed 1 base, and the junction held 3 bases outside the gene matches. Based on the CDR3 plus reference TRBV9 and TRBJ2-7, the full variable domain is DSGVTQTPKHLITATGQRVTLRCSPRSGDLSVYWYQQSLDQGLQFLIQYYNGEERAKGNILERFSAQQFPDLHSELNLSSLELGDSALYFCASSAGLAGSYEQYFGPGTRLTVT.

The J gene is TRBJ2-1, the V gene TRBV11-3; TRBD2 matches at 10 bases. This CDR3 spans 16 amino acids. With 1 base clipped from V and 9 bases from J, the junction kept 9 bases outside the gene matches. CDR1 and CDR2 (germline): SGHNT, YENEEA. The CDR3 here is CASSLVGSGRYGEQFF. The CDR3 DNA reads as TGTGCCAGCAGCTTAGTAGGTAGCGGGAGGTATGGTGAGCAGTTCTTC.

The chain joins TRBV27 to TRBJ2-7; D call uncertain. The CDR3 has 13 amino acids. The V and J ends lost 0 bases and 6 bases respectively, with 9 bases between them. CDR1 and CDR2 from the germline V gene are MNHEY and SMNVEV (reference sequence). CDR3 bases: TGTGCCAGCAGTTTATCCAGGCTTGGCGAGCAGTACTTC. Its translation: CASSLSRLGEQYF.

The rearrangement links TRBV5-6 to TRBJ1-2, with D possibly matching TRBD1 (6 bases). The CDR3 runs to 16 residues. CDR1 is SGHDT and CDR2 is YYEEEE in the germline V gene. Trimming stripped 0 bases from V and 5 bases from J, with 17 bases between. In nucleotides, the CDR3 is TGTGCCAGCAGCTTGGCTAGACAGGTTCTCCGTTATGGCTACACCTTC. Protein product: CASSLARQVLRYGYTF. The full variable domain, completed using reference TRBV5-6 and TRBJ1-2, is DAGVTQSPTHLIKTRGQQVTLRCSPKSGHDTVSWYQQALGQGPQFIFQYYEEEERQRGNFPDRFSGHQFPNYSSELNVNALLLGDSALYLCASSLARQVLRYGYTFGSGTRLTVV.

The chain uses TRBV5-4 and TRBJ2-7; D unresolved. Germline V gives CDR1 SGHNT, CDR2 YYREEE (reference sequence). This CDR3 is built from 12 residues. The ends were cut back, 5 bases at V and 5 bases at J, with 11 bases in the middle. The CDR3 coding sequence is TGTGCCAGCAGTCAAGACGGTAACGAGCAGTACTTC. Translating gives CASSQDGNEQYF.

The rearrangement links TRBV7-6 to TRBJ2-1, with D possibly being TRBD2 (6 bases). Germline V gives CDR1 SGHVS, CDR2 FNYEAQ. V gave up 5 bases and J gave up 0 bases, with 14 bases separating them. The CDR3 runs to 16 residues. The CDR3 bases are TGTGCCAGCAGCCCGATAGCGGTAAGCTCCTACAATGAGCAGTTCTTC. It specifies CASSPIAVSSYNEQFF.

J is TRBJ2-1 and V is TRBV27; a weak D match, TRBD2 (5 bases). V lost 4 bases and J 9 bases, leaving 13 bases between the germline ends. CDR1 is MNHEY, CDR2 SMNVEV, per germline (reference sequence). The CDR3 is 13 amino acids. In nucleotides, the CDR3 is TGTGCCAGCAGTTGGACGGGGTGGCGTGAGCAGTTCTTC. Protein: CASSWTGWREQFF.

V gene TRBV29-1 combines with J gene TRBJ1-1; 12 bases fit TRBD1. Germline-derived CDR1 and CDR2 are SQVTM and ANQGSEA. The CDR3 totals 15 residues. J lost 5 bases, V lost 6 bases, and 10 bases had no gene match. The CDR3: CSVAGTGGARTEAFF. CDR3 nucleotide sequence: TGCAGCGTGGCCGGGACAGGGGGCGCGAGAACTGAAGCTTTCTTT.

The CDR3 loop is CASSESSSYEQYF. The CDR3 bases are TGCGCCAGCAGTGAGAGTAGCTCCTACGAGCAGTACTTC. The chain is built from TRBV10-2 and TRBJ2-7; the D is unclear. V shed 2 bases and J shed 0 bases, with 5 bases lying between them. Germline loops: CDR1 WSHSY, CDR2 SAAADI. This CDR3 contains 13 residues.

V is TRBV27 and J is TRBJ2-3, with TRBD2 identical over 14 bases. The germline gives CDR1 MNHEY, CDR2 SMNVEV (reference sequence). The CDR3 runs to 16 residues. V shed 4 bases and J 6 bases; nucleotides not matched to a gene: 6. For the CDR3, the DNA is TGTGCCAGCAGTTCCCGGACTAGCGGGAGGCCGGATACGCAGTATTTT. The encoded protein is CASSSRTSGRPDTQYF.

V is TRBV9 and J is TRBJ2-5, with 8 bases that match TRBD1. Judging by the DNA end, TRBJ2-7 fits better; the J call may be wrong. This CDR3 contains 15 residues. Germline CDR1 SGDLS, CDR2 YYNGEE. CDR3 sequence: CASSADGQGDDEQYF. Written as DNA, the CDR3 is TGTGCCAGCAGCGCGGACGGACAGGGTGACGACGAGCAGTACTTC.

This clone was counted between two and nine times. The chain uses TRBV19 and TRBJ1-1, with D possibly being TRBD1 (5 bases). Trimming stripped 3 bases from V and 6 bases from J, with 11 bases between. CDR1 and CDR2 from the germline V gene are LNHDA and SQIVND (reference sequence). This CDR3 spans 13 amino acids. In nucleotides, the CDR3 is TGTGCCAGTAGTATCATTCCGGGACCTGAAGCTTTCTTT. This gives the protein CASSIIPGPEAFF.

The chain links TRBV19 to TRBJ2-3; a possible D gene is TRBD2 (7 bases). With 6 bases removed from V and 2 bases from J, the gap between germline ends came to 18 bases. This CDR3 is 16 amino acids long. CDR1 LNHDA and CDR2 SQIVND come from the germline V gene (reference sequence). The CDR3 region has the DNA TGTGCCAGTAGCCAGGGGCTAGCGGCCTTCACAGATACGCAGTATTTT. This sequence encodes CASSQGLAAFTDTQYF.

The chain uses TRBV2 and TRBJ1-4; the D is unclear. The V gene's germline CDR1 is SNHLY and CDR2 FYNNEI. V dropped 3 bases and J dropped 5 bases, with 13 bases sitting between them. CDR3 length equals 15 residues. CDR3 amino acids: CASSDWEGGNEKLFF. CDR3 DNA sequence: TGTGCCAGCAGTGATTGGGAGGGAGGGAATGAAAAACTGTTTTTT. Together with reference TRBV2 and TRBJ1-4, the CDR3 gives the full variable domain: EPEVTQTPSHQVTQMGQEVILRCVPISNHLYFYWYRQILGQKVEFLVSFYNNEISEKSEIFDDQFSVERPDGSNFTLKIRSTKLEDSAMYFCASSDWEGGNEKLFFGSGTQLSVL.

The chain links TRBV5-4 to TRBJ2-7; D is undetermined. Per the germline V gene, CDR1 is SGHNT and CDR2 is YYREEE (reference sequence). The germline V and J ends were trimmed by 3 bases and 5 bases, with 6 bases remaining between them. This CDR3 region has 11 residues. The CDR3 bases are TGTGCCAGCAGCTCCCTCCACGAGCAGTACTTC. Amino acid sequence: CASSSLHEQYF.

The V and J genes are TRBV4-1 and TRBJ1-2; the D gene is possibly TRBD1 (6 bases). The CDR3 has 15 residues. Germline assignment: CDR1 MGHRA and CDR2 YSYEKL. Trimming pared 4 bases from V and 3 bases from J, leaving 15 bases between. The DNA of the CDR3 is TGCGCCAGCAGCCGAAATCCAGGGGTAGACTATGGCTACACCTTC. Amino acid sequence: CASSRNPGVDYGYTF.

J is TRBJ1-3 and V is TRBV2; D is possibly TRBD1 (5 bases). The V gene lost 6 bases and the J gene lost 0 bases, with 9 bases spanning the gap. Germline CDR1 SNHLY, CDR2 FYNNEI. The CDR3 is 14 residues long. CDR3 sequence reads: CASRDTNSGNTIYF. The CDR3 nucleotides read TGTGCCAGCAGGGACACAAACTCTGGAAACACCATATATTTT.

This sequence joins TRBV9 and TRBJ2-1; a weak D match, TRBD2 (6 bases). The germline CDR1 and CDR2 sequences are SGDLS and YYNGEE. The germline V and J ends were trimmed by 0 bases and 7 bases, with 14 bases remaining between them. The CDR3 covers 15 residues. CDR3 residues: CASSVDYPGDNEQFF. The CDR3 region has the DNA TGTGCCAGCAGCGTAGACTATCCGGGAGATAATGAGCAGTTCTTC. The variable domain in full, with the rest retrieved from reference TRBV9 and TRBJ2-1, is DSGVTQTPKHLITATGQRVTLRCSPRSGDLSVYWYQQSLDQGLQFLIQYYNGEERAKGNILERFSAQQFPDLHSELNLSSLELGDSALYFCASSVDYPGDNEQFFGPGTRLTVL.

V and J are TRBV6-4 and TRBJ2-1, with 9 bases aligning to TRBD2. This CDR3 has 15 amino acids. V gave up 1 base and J gave up 5 bases; unmatched junction bases: 3. Germline-derived CDR1 and CDR2 are MRHNA and SNTAGT. Here the CDR3 DNA reads TGTGCCAGCAGTGACTTTGCGGGAGGGAACAATGAGCAGTTCTTC. Translated: CASSDFAGGNNEQFF.

This chain uses TRBV2 with TRBJ2-7; perhaps TRBD2 as D (6 bases). V was trimmed by 6 bases and J by 2 bases, leaving 8 bases between them. Per germline, CDR1 SNHLY and CDR2 FYNNEI. The CDR3 extends over 12 amino acids. In DNA form, the CDR3 reads TGTGCCAGCAGGGGCGGGGCCTACGAGCAGTACTTC. As protein: CASRGGAYEQYF.

The sample holds a few counts of this clone. The chain employs TRBV28 and TRBJ1-1; D is perhaps TRBD1 (5 bases). Per the germline V gene, CDR1 is MDHEN and CDR2 is SYDVKM. The V gene lost 5 bases and the J gene lost 1 base, with 14 bases spanning the gap. The CDR3 is 15 residues long. CDR3 DNA sequence: TGTGCCAGCAGTAATAGACAGTCACCGAACACTGAAGCTTTCTTT. Encoded protein: CASSNRQSPNTEAFF.

The V call is TRBV5-4, the J call TRBJ2-7; the D gene is possibly TRBD1 (7 bases). CDR3 length equals 15 residues. V gave up 0 bases and J gave up 6 bases, with 16 bases separating them. Germline V gene lookup returns CDR1 SGHNT and CDR2 YYREEE (reference sequence). The CDR3, as DNA: TGTGCCAGCAGCTTGGTAGGAGGGGGCGCGATCGAGCAGTACTTC. Amino acids: CASSLVGGGAIEQYF. The variable domain in full, with the rest retrieved from reference TRBV5-4 and TRBJ2-7, is ETGVTQSPTHLIKTRGQQVTLRCSSQSGHNTVSWYQQALGQGPQFIFQYYREEENGRGNFPPRFSGLQFPNYSSELNVNALELDDSALYLCASSLVGGGAIEQYFGPGTRLTVT.

The chain joins TRBV4-1 to TRBJ1-3, with TRBD1 matching over 8 bases. V shed 3 bases, J shed 0 bases, and the junction held 1 base outside the gene matches. Per the germline V gene, CDR1 is MGHRA and CDR2 is YSYEKL. The CDR3 extends over 15 amino acids. The CDR3 DNA reads TGCGCCAGCAGCCACGGGACAGGCTCTGGAAACACCATATATTTT. Its protein is CASSHGTGSGNTIYF.

The table lists this clone with a count of one. The V and J genes are TRBV5-4 and TRBJ2-1; 9 bases are a match to TRBD2. V shed 0 bases, J shed 0 bases, and the junction held 7 bases outside the gene matches. The CDR3 consists of 18 residues. Germline V gives CDR1 SGHNT, CDR2 YYREEE (reference sequence). The CDR3, as DNA: TGTGCCAGCAGCTTGGGACTAGCGGCCCACGACTCCTACAATGAGCAGTTCTTC. This sequence encodes CASSLGLAAHDSYNEQFF.

The chain has TRBV5-6 and TRBJ2-1; no clear D. This CDR3 has 11 residues. Trimming pared 3 bases from V and 9 bases from J, leaving 7 bases between. Germline loops: CDR1 SGHDT, CDR2 YYEEEE. In DNA, the CDR3 is TGTGCCAGCAGCTGGAACGGTGAGCAGTTCTTC. As protein: CASSWNGEQFF.

The chain couples TRBV5-3 to TRBJ2-3; D might be TRBD2 (6 bases). TRBV5-3 is assigned to the ORF class and has an uncertain function. The CDR3 has 16 amino acids. V was cut by 0 bases and J by 0 bases, with 11 bases left in between. The CDR3 reads CARSLGLEGSTDTQYF. The CDR3 DNA reads as TGTGCCAGAAGCTTGGGACTAGAAGGGAGCACAGATACGCAGTATTTT.